A selection of T cell receptor beta chains follows, all from one sample in a study of identical twins. TCRdb reanalysed the 5' RACE reads using MiXCR and keeps one entry per CDR3 protein. The data show some 270,000 distinct CDR3 sequences, about 8.3% seen once. These data are also associated with another study on yellow fever vaccine responses in identical twins.

The sample was CD8+ T cells sorted from blood. The receptors derive from a young woman in good health. Each CDR3 is given with its conserved first and last residue. Each record gives: clone size, D gene, V gene, J gene, CDR3 protein, CDR3 DNA. A D gene is named only where the DNA matches it firmly. Clone size is shown for a subset of rows, as once, few, many or a class of expanded clone.

>-|-|TRBV12-5|TRBJ1-3
CASGSSLANTIYF
TGTGCTAGTGGTTCATCTCTAGCCAACACCATATATTTT
>-|TRBD2|TRBV5-6|TRBJ2-7
CASSHTSGSYEQYF
TGTGCCAGCAGCCATACAAGCGGGAGCTACGAGCAGTACTTC
>many|-|TRBV29-1|TRBJ2-5
CSVLQETQYF
TGCAGCGTACTCCAAGAGACCCAGTACTTC
>few|-|TRBV6-4|TRBJ2-1
CASSDSVASSYNEQFF
TGTGCCAGCAGTGACTCAGTCGCAAGCTCCTACAATGAGCAGTTCTTC
>few|-|TRBV7-8|TRBJ2-3
CASSLESGRTDTQYF
TGTGCCAGCAGCTTAGAGTCAGGCCGCACAGATACGCAGTATTTT
>many|-|TRBV29-1|TRBJ2-2
CSVELGNTGELFF
TGCAGCGTTGAGTTGGGTAACACCGGGGAGCTGTTTTTT
>many|-|TRBV20-1|TRBJ2-1
CSARDRRGAYNEQFF
TGCAGTGCTAGAGATCGGCGGGGCGCCTACAATGAGCAGTTCTTC
>many|-|TRBV12-3/TRBV12-4|TRBJ2-1
CASSDSDEQFF
TGTGCCAGCAGTGATTCGGATGAGCAGTTCTTC
>-|TRBD1|TRBV15|TRBJ1-5
CATSSPGGRPQHF
TGTGCCACCAGCAGCCCAGGGGGGAGGCCCCAGCATTTT
>-|-|TRBV20-1|TRBJ2-3
CSARPTDTQYF
TGCAGTGCTAGGCCCACAGATACGCAGTATTTT
>few|-|TRBV6-2/TRBV6-3|TRBJ2-1
CASSYSPTLMDEQFF
TGTGCCAGCAGTTACAGCCCTACCCTAATGGATGAGCAGTTCTTC
>-|-|TRBV12-3/TRBV12-4|TRBJ2-1
CASSPGLKNFHTDEQFF
TGTGCCAGCAGTCCAGGACTCAAAAACTTTCATACCGATGAGCAGTTCTTC
>-|TRBD2|TRBV20-1|TRBJ2-7
CSADLAGAPGYEQYF
TGCAGTGCGGACTTAGCGGGAGCGCCGGGCTACGAGCAGTACTTC
>-|TRBD1|TRBV27|TRBJ2-2
CASSPDRDTGELFF
TGTGCCAGCAGTCCTGACAGGGACACCGGGGAGCTGTTTTTT
>few|TRBD2|TRBV4-3|TRBJ2-1
CASSQDPASGRAGVYNEQFF
TGCGCCAGCAGCCAAGATCCGGCTAGCGGGAGGGCCGGAGTATACAATGAGCAGTTCTTC
>few|-|TRBV9|TRBJ1-1
CASSVAGRGNTEAFF
TGTGCCAGCAGCGTAGCAGGCAGGGGGAACACTGAAGCTTTCTTT